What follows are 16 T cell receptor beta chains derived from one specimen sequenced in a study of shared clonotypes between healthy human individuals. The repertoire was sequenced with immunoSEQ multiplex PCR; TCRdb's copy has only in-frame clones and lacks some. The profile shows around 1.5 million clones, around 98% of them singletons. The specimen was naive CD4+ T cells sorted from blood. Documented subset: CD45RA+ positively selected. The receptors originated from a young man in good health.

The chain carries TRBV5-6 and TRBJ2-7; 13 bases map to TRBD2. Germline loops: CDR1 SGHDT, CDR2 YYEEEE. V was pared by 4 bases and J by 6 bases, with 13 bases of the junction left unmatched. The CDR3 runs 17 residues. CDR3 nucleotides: TGTGCCAGCAGCGAGGGCCGGACTAGCGGGAGACACCGCGAGCAGTACTTC. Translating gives CASSEGRTSGRHREQYF.

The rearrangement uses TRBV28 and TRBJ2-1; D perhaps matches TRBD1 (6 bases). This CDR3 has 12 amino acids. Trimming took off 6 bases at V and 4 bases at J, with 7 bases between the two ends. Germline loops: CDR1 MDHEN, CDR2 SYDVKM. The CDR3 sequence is CASRGAYNEQFF. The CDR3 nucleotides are TGTGCCAGCAGGGGGGCGTACAATGAGCAGTTCTTC.

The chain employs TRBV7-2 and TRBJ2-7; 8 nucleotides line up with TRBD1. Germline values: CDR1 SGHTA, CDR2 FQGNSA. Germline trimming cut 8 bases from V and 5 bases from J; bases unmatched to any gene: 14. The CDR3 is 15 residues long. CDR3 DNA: TGTGCCAGCCAAAAGGCGGGACAGGCGACCCACGAGCAGTACTTC. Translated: CASQKAGQATHEQYF.

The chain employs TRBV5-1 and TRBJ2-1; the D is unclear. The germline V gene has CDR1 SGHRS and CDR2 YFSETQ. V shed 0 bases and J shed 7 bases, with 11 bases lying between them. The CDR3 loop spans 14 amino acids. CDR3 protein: CASSLDTFGNEQFF. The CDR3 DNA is TGCGCCAGCAGCTTGGACACCTTCGGGAATGAGCAGTTCTTC.

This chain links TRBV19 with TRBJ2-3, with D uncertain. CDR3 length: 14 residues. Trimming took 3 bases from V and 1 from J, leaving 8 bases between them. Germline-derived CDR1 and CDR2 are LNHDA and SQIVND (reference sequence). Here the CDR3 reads CASSILGGTDTQYF. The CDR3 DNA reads TGTGCCAGTAGTATCCTAGGTGGCACAGATACGCAGTATTTT.

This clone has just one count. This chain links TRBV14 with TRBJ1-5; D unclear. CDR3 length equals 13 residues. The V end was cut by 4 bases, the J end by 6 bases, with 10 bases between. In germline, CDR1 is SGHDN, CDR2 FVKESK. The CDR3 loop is CASSPGLSQPQHF. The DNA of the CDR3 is TGTGCCAGCAGCCCTGGTTTGAGTCAGCCCCAGCATTTT.

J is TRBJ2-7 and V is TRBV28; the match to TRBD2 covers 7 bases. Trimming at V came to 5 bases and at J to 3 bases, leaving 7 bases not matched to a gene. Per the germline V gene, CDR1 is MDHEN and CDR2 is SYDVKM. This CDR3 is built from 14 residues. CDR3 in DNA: TGTGCCAGCAGTAAGCCGGGACTAAACTACGAGCAGTACTTC. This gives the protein CASSKPGLNYEQYF.

As DNA, the CDR3 is TGTGCCAGCAGCCCTCGGGTAGTCACAGATACGCAGTATTTT. This sequence encodes CASSPRVVTDTQYF. The rearrangement uses TRBV9 and TRBJ2-3; D is unclear. CDR1 SGDLS and CDR2 YYNGEE come from the germline V gene. The CDR3 is made up of 14 amino acids. V lost 4 bases and J 2 bases, leaving 11 bases between the germline ends.

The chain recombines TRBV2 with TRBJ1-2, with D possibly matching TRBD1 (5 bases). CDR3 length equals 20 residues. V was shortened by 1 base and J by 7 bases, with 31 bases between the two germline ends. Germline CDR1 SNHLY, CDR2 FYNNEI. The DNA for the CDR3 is TGTGCCAGCAGTGAAGTCTCCGGTGGGGTGGGCGCAGGGTCCGGCGGTGGCTACACCTTC. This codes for CASSEVSGGVGAGSGGGYTF.

CDR3 sequence: CASTRDGQGIYNEQFF. For the CDR3, the DNA is TGCGCCAGCACCCGAGATGGACAGGGGATTTACAATGAGCAGTTCTTC. The chain couples TRBV10-2 to TRBJ2-1, with 9 bases aligning to TRBD1. The CDR3 consists of 16 residues. The trim removed 7 bases at V and 4 bases at J, leaving 11 bases unmatched. CDR1 WSHSY and CDR2 SAAADI come from the germline V gene.

CDR3 nucleotide sequence: TGTGCCAGCTCACCACCCTTCGCGACCGGCACAGATACGCAGTATTTT. Its translation: CASSPPFATGTDTQYF. This chain uses TRBV18 with TRBJ2-3; D gene uncertain. This CDR3 has 16 residues. The ends were cut back, 0 bases at V and 1 base at J, with 11 bases in the middle. From germline, CDR1 is KGHSH and CDR2 LQKENI.

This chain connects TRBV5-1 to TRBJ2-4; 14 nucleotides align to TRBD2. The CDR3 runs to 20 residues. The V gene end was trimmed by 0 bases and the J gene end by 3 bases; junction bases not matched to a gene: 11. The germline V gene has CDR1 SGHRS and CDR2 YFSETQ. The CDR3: CASSLAFGLAGGGGKNIQYF. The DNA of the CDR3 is TGCGCCAGCAGCTTGGCCTTCGGACTAGCGGGAGGAGGGGGCAAAAACATTCAGTACTTC. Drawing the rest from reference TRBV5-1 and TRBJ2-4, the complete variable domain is KAGVTQTPRYLIKTRGQQVTLSCSPISGHRSVSWYQQTPGQGLQFLFEYFSETQRNKGNFPGRFSGRQFSNSRSEMNVSTLELGDSALYLCASSLAFGLAGGGGKNIQYFGAGTRLSVL.

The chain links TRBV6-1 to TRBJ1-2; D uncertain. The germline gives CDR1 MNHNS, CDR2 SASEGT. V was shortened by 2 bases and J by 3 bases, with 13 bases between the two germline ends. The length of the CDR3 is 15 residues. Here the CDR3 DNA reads TGTGCCAGCAGTGAATACCCCGGCTCCTACTATGGCTACACCTTC. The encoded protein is CASSEYPGSYYGYTF.

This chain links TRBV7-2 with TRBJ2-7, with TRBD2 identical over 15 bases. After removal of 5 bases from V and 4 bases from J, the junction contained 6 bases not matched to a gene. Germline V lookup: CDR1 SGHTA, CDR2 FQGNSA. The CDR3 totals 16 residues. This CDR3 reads CASSPPGLAGGYEQYF. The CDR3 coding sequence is TGTGCCAGCAGCCCCCCTGGACTAGCGGGAGGGTACGAGCAGTACTTC.

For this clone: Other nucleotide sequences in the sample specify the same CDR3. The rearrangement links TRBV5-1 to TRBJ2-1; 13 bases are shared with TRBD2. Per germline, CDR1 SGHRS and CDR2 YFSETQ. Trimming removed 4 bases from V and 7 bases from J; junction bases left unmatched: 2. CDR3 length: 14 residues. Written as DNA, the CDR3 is TGCGCCAGCAGCCCGGGACTAGCGGGAAATGAGCAGTTCTTC. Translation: CASSPGLAGNEQFF.

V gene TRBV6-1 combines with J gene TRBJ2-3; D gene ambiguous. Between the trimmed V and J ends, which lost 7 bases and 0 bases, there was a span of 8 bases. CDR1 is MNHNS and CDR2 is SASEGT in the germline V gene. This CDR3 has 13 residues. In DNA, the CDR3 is TGTGCCAGCAAGACATCCAGCACAGATACGCAGTATTTT. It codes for CASKTSSTDTQYF.